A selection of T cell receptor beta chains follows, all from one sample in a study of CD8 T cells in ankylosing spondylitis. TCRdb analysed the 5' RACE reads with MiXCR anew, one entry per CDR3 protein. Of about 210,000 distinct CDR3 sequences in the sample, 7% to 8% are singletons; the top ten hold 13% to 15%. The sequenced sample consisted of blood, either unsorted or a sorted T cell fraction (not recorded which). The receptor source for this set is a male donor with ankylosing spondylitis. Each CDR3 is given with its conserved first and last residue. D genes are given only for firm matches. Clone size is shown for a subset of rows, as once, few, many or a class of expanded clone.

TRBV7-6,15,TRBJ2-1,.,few,TGTGCCAGCAGCCGAAGGGGCCCCAACTACAATGAGCAGTTCTTC,CASSRRGPNYNEQFF
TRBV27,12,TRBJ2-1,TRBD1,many,TGTGCCAGCAGAACAGGGGTCCATGAGCAGTTCTTC,CASRTGVHEQFF
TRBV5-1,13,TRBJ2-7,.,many,TGCGCCAGCAGGGTGGGTGGCTCCTACGAGCAGTACTTC,CASRVGGSYEQYF
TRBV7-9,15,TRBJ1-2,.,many,TGTGCCAGCAGCTTTTCCCTGACAGAGAACTATGGCTACACCTTC,CASSFSLTENYGYTF
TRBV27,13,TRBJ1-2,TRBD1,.,TGTGCCAGCAGTTTAAGACAGGGTGGCGGCTACACCTTC,CASSLRQGGGYTF
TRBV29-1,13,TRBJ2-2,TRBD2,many,TGCAGCGTATCGAGCGGGACGACCGGGGAGCTGTTTTTT,CSVSSGTTGELFF
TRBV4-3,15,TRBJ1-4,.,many,TGCGCCAGCAGCCATGGATCGAGTGAGAGTGAAAAACTGTTTTTT,CASSHGSSESEKLFF
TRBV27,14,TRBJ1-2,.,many,TGTGCCAGCAGTCAACGGGGGCTCGGCTATGGCTACACCTTC,CASSQRGLGYGYTF
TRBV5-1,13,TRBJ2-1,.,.,TGCGCCAGCAGCTCCGACGGTAACAATGAGCAGTTCTTC,CASSSDGNNEQFF
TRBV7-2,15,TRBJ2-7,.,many,TGTGCCAGCAGCTTAGCCCAAACCCGGTCCTACGAGCAGTACTTC,CASSLAQTRSYEQYF
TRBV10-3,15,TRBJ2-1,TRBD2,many,TGTGCCATCAAACCGGGACTAGCGGGTAGGGATGAGCAGTTCTTC,CAIKPGLAGRDEQFF
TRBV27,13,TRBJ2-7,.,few,TGTGCCAGCAGTTCTTTACTAGACTACGAGCAGTACTTC,CASSSLLDYEQYF
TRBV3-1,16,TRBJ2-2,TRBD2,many,TGTGCCAGCAGCCAACTAGCGGGAGGGGACACCGGGGAGCTGTTTTTT,CASSQLAGGDTGELFF
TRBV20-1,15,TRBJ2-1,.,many,TGCAGTGCCCCACAAGCGAGCTTAGATTACAATGAGCAGTTCTTC,CSAPQASLDYNEQFF
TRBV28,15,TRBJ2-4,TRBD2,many,TGTGCCAGCAGTACCGCTAGCGGGAGAAGGGACCTTCAGTACTTC,CASSTASGRRDLQYF
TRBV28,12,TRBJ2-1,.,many,TGTGCCAGCACCATTGGAGAGGGGGAGCAGTTCTTC,CASTIGEGEQFF
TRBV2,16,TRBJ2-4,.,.,TGTGCCAGCCGAAGGGGGACTGAACTAGCCAAAAACATTCAGTACTTC,CASRRGTELAKNIQYF
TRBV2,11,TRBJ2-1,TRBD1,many,TGTGCCAGCAGTTGGGCAGGGGGGCAGTTCTTC,CASSWAGGQFF
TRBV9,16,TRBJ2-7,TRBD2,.,TGTGCCAGCAGCGTCACTAGCGGGACGATCTCCTACGAGCAGTACTTC,CASSVTSGTISYEQYF
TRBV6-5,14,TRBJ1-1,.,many,TGTGCCAGCAGTTACACCGGGGAGGGGACTGAAGCTTTCTTT,CASSYTGEGTEAFF
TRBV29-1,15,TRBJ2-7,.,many,TGCAGCGTTGGGGAAGGCTTCCCTGGGCCCTACGAGCAGTACTTC,CSVGEGFPGPYEQYF
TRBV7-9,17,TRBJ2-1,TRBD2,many,TGTGCCAGCAGCCTGTCTAGCGGGGGGACGAGCCACAATGAGCAGTTCTTC,CASSLSSGGTSHNEQFF
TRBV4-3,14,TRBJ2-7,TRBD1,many,TGCGCCAGCAGCTGGGACAGGGGAAGGGGCGAGCAGTACTTC,CASSWDRGRGEQYF
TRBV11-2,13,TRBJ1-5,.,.,TGTGCCAGCAGCCTGGGAGGGGATCAGCCCCAGCATTTT,CASSLGGDQPQHF
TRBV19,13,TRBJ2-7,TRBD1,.,TGTGCGCTCGACGGGACAGGGGACTACGAGCAGTACTTC,CALDGTGDYEQYF
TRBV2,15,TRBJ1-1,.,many,TGTGCCAGCAGAGGGGGGGCCCTTATGAACACTGAAGCTTTCTTT,CASRGGALMNTEAFF
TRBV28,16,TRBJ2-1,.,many,TGTGCCAGCAGTTTGATAAAAAGACAGTTATACAATGAGCAGTTCTTC,CASSLIKRQLYNEQFF
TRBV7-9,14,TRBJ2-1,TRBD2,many,TGTGCCAGCAGCTTAGAAACTAGCGGGCGATGGGGGTTCTTC,CASSLETSGRWGFF
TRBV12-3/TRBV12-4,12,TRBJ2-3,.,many,TGTGCCAGCAGCCCGTCCCTCGATACGCAGTATTTT,CASSPSLDTQYF
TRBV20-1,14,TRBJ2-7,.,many,TGCAGTGCTTCTAGCGCCCGACCCTCCTACGAGCAGTACTTC,CSASSARPSYEQYF
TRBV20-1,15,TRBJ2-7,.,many,TGCAGTGCCAACCCCACAGGTAGCTTCTCCTACGAGCAGTACTTC,CSANPTGSFSYEQYF
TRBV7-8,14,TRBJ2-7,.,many,TGTGCCAGCAGCTTAAAACTTGGGTTCCACGAGCAGTACTTC,CASSLKLGFHEQYF
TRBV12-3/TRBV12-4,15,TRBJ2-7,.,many,TGTGCCAGCAGCGACAGTGCAGGCAGCTCCTACGAGCAGTACTTC,CASSDSAGSSYEQYF
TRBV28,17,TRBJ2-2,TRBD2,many,TGTGCCAGCAGCCCTTGGGCAGCTAGCGGGAGGTCCGGGGAGCTGTTTTTT,CASSPWAASGRSGELFF
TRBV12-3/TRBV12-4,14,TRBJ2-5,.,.,TGTGCCAGCAGCCCCCTCTCGGCAAAAGAGACCCAGTACTTC,CASSPLSAKETQYF
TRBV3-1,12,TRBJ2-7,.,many,TGTGCCAGCAGCCATCGTACCTACGAGCAGTACTTC,CASSHRTYEQYF
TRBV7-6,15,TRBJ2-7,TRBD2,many,TGTGCCAGCAGCCCGTCAGCGGGAGGGACCTACGAGCAGTACTTC,CASSPSAGGTYEQYF
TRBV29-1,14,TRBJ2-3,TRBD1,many,TGCAGCGTGACGGACAGGGGGCTCACAGATACGCAGTATTTT,CSVTDRGLTDTQYF
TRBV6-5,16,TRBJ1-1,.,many,TGTGCCAGCAGTTATATGGGGGGGCATGAGAACACTGAAGCTTTCTTT,CASSYMGGHENTEAFF
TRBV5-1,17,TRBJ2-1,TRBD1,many,TGCGCCAGCAGCTTGGATTCGGTGGACAGGCACGGGGATGAGCAGTTCTTC,CASSLDSVDRHGDEQFF
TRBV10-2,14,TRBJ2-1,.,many,TGCGCCAGCAGTGAGTCGAGGCTTCTGGATGAGCAGTTCTTC,CASSESRLLDEQFF
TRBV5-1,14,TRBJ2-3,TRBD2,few,TGCGCCAGCACTCTAGCGGGAAAAGGGGATACGCAGTATTTT,CASTLAGKGDTQYF
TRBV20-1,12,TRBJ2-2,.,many,TGCAGTGCTAAGACAGTTCTCGGGGAGCTGTTTTTT,CSAKTVLGELFF
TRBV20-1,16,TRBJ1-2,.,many,TGCAGTGCTAGAGATCGGGGGCGGGTGGCCAACTATGGCTACACCTTC,CSARDRGRVANYGYTF
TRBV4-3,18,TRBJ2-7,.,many,TGCGCCAGCAGCCAAGATTGGGAGCCAAAAACCACCTCCTACGAGCAGTACTTC,CASSQDWEPKTTSYEQYF
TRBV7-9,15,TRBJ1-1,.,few,TGTGCCAGCAGCCTACGGGGATTCTCAAACACTGAAGCTTTCTTT,CASSLRGFSNTEAFF
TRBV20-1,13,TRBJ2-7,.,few,TGCAGTGCTAGAAAGGTAGAGTCCTACGAGCAGTACTTC,CSARKVESYEQYF
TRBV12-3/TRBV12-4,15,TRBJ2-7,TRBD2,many,TGTGCCAGCAGTCTTCCGGGACTAGCGGCCTACGAGCAGTACTTC,CASSLPGLAAYEQYF
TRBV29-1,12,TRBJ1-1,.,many,TGCAGCGTCCGCCGTCAGCGGACTGAAGCTTTCTTT,CSVRRQRTEAFF
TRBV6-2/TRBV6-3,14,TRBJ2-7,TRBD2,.,TGTGCCAGCAGTGGGACGGGAGGGCCGGACGAGCAGTACTTC,CASSGTGGPDEQYF
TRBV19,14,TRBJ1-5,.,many,TGTGCCAGTAGTTGGGCAGTAAGCAATCAGCCCCAGCATTTT,CASSWAVSNQPQHF
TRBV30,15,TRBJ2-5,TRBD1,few,TGTGCCTGGAGTCCCCTCACAGGGGAACAAGAGACCCAGTACTTC,CAWSPLTGEQETQYF
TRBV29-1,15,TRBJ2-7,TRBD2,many,TGCAGCGCAGTACCCGAGCGGGGTACCTCCTACGAGCAGTACTTC,CSAVPERGTSYEQYF
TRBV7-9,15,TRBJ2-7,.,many,TGTGCCAGCAGCCAAAGTGGTAGTAGCCGGTACGAGCAGTACTTC,CASSQSGSSRYEQYF
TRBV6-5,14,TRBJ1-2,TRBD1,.,TGTGCCAGCAGTTGGGACAGGGCTAACTATGGCTACACCTTC,CASSWDRANYGYTF
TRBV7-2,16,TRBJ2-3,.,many,TGTGCCAGCAGCTTAGCGTTCCTAGCAACCGCAGATACGCAGTATTTT,CASSLAFLATADTQYF
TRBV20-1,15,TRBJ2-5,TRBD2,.,TGCAGTGCAACGGGACTAGCGGGAGTGCCAGAGACCCAGTACTTC,CSATGLAGVPETQYF
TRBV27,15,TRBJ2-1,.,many,TGTGCCAGCAGCCCTACGGTCGCGACCTCAAGAGAGCAGTTCTTC,CASSPTVATSREQFF
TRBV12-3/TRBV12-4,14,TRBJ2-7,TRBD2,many,TGTGCCAGCAGTTTTTCAGCGGGAGGATACGAGCAGTACTTC,CASSFSAGGYEQYF